The 7 T cell receptor beta chains below all came from one sample that was sequenced in a study of regulatory T cells in long-lasting Graves disease. Time point noted: newly diagnosed GD, antithyroid drugs for less than 3 months. Following extraction of RNA from PBMCs, that RNA was used to make the TCR library. Building the TCR beta libraries relied on iRepertoire HTBI primers, and CDR3 regions underwent Arm-PCR. TCRdb called the multiplex PCR reads again in MiXCR, with one record for every CDR3 protein. The table has 400,000 to 500,000 distinct CDR3 sequences, 16% seen once. This sample was also put to use in a study of T cells in Graves' hyperthyroidism and ophthalmopathy.

Source: peripheral blood mononuclear cells (PBMCs), taken at new diagnosis, from a patient treated with antithyroid drugs. The receptor set was obtained from a woman aged 25 to 39 with Graves disease.

This clonotype was found many times. The rearrangement uses TRBV2 and TRBJ2-1; TRBD1 is a possible D gene (7 bases). CDR3 length: 16 amino acids. From germline, CDR1 is SNHLY and CDR2 FYNNEI. V was shortened by 5 bases and J by 0 bases, with 14 bases between the two germline ends. The CDR3 DNA is TGTGCCAGCAGTTACACAGGGGACTTCTCCTACAATGAGCAGTTCTTC. Its protein product is CASSYTGDFSYNEQFF. The whole variable domain, remainder taken from reference TRBV2 and TRBJ2-1, is EPEVTQTPSHQVTQMGQEVILRCVPISNHLYFYWYRQILGQKVEFLVSFYNNEISEKSEIFDDQFSVERPDGSNFTLKIRSTKLEDSAMYFCASSYTGDFSYNEQFFGPGTRLTVL.

V usage is TRBV6-2 or TRBV6-3 and J usage is TRBJ2-7; D call uncertain. CDR1 MNHEY and CDR2 SVGEGT come from the germline V gene. This CDR3 is 12 amino acids long. V was clipped by 4 bases and J by 2 bases, with 6 bases between them. The CDR3 loop is CASSLQTYEQYF. The CDR3 DNA reads TGTGCCAGCAGTTTGCAGACCTACGAGCAGTACTTC.

In this sample, this clonotype turned up many times. CDR3 amino acids: CSARDSSIQGVFGNTIYF. In DNA, the CDR3 is TGCAGTGCTAGAGATTCCTCGATACAGGGGGTATTTGGAAACACCATATATTTT. This chain connects TRBV20-1 to TRBJ1-3; 8 bases are a match to TRBD1. This CDR3 is built from 18 residues. Trimming removed 0 bases from V and 3 bases from J; junction bases left unmatched: 13. Germline values: CDR1 DFQATT, CDR2 SNEGSKA (reference sequence).

This clonotype occurred many times. This chain joins TRBV20-1 and TRBJ1-2; D not certain. The CDR3 has 16 residues. Germline CDR1 DFQATT, CDR2 SNEGSKA (reference sequence). V was pared by 1 base and J by 0 bases, with 15 bases between. DNA of the CDR3: TGCAGTGCTAGAGCCACTGGGAGGGCAGCTAACTATGGCTACACCTTC. It specifies CSARATGRAANYGYTF.

This clonotype appeared many times. The CDR3 here is CASGVDKLEAFF. CDR3 coding DNA: TGCGCCAGCGGGGTTGACAAACTTGAAGCTTTCTTT. The chain employs TRBV10-2 and TRBJ1-1; unclear D gene. Germline CDR1 is WSHSY and CDR2 is SAAADI. This CDR3 spans 12 amino acids. With 8 bases removed from V and 7 bases from J, the gap between germline ends came to 14 bases.

This clonotype was detected many times. This chain joins TRBV15 and TRBJ1-1; D is uncertain. The V end was cut by 0 bases, the J end by 3 bases, with 8 bases between. Germline values: CDR1 LNHNV, CDR2 YYDKDF (reference sequence). This CDR3 comprises 14 residues. In nucleotides, the CDR3 is TGTGCCACCAGCAGAGATACAGAGCACACTGAAGCTTTCTTT. Translating it yields CATSRDTEHTEAFF.

This clonotype was seen at least ten times. CDR3 DNA: TGTGCCACCAGCAGAGAGGGGACTCAAGGGCGAGAGCCCCAGCATTTT. Protein sequence: CATSREGTQGREPQHF. The chain couples TRBV15 to TRBJ1-5, with D possibly being TRBD1 (5 bases). Germline V CDR1 and CDR2: LNHNV, YYDKDF (reference sequence). The CDR3 contains 16 residues. Trimming shortened V by 0 bases and J by 8 bases, and 17 bases separated the two germline ends.